This T cell receptor (beta chain) was documented in a study of cytomegalovirus exposure and HLA in healthy donors. Study as a whole: The roughly 110 validation repertoires were reported in a later analysis to have been generated on the same platform as the roughly 670 first-cohort repertoires. The study's findings and limits: In vitro testing confirmed three CMV-associated chains as specific for CMV antigens. Despite most TCR sequences being rare, some public TCRs occurred in many donors. Subsequent analysis showed first-cohort TCR clusters tending to co-occur in 120 validation repertoires.

About this clone: Its antigen is still unknown.

Measured with immunoSEQ multiplex PCR; TCRdb has only the in-frame clones, and not every one. The sample has roughly 120,000 clones; roughly 90% are singletons. The germline V gene encodes CDR1 SGHTA and CDR2 FQGTGA. The trim removed 2 bases at V and 7 bases at J, leaving 4 bases unmatched. This CDR3 is 13 amino acids long. Material: PBMCs. The clonotype originates from a woman aged 25 to 39 in good health and CMV-seropositive. This chain links TRBV7-3 with TRBJ1-1; TRBD1 agrees at 7 bases. The CDR3 DNA follows: TGTGCCAGCAGCTTAGAAGGGGGCGGTGAAGCTTTCTTT. Translating gives CASSLEGGGEAFF.